These 10 T cell receptor beta chains were sequenced from one sample in a study of T cells in Graves' hyperthyroidism and ophthalmopathy (dated by TCRdb to the late 2010s). To prepare the library, multiplex PCR was applied. For sequencing, an Illumina HiSeq 2000 was employed. The TCR beta CDR3 regions were amplified from RNA transcripts. For the first round of RT-PCR on the TCR CDR3, the HTBI primer set was used together with the Qiagen OneStep RT-PCR kit. TCRdb took the public reads, trimmed them with fastp at Q25, ran MiXCR for clone calling and kept in-frame beta chains. Each CDR3 protein appears once, grouped with its most common genes and DNA. Within this sample are more than 300,000 distinct CDR3 sequences, with 11% to 15% of them counted one time only. The ten largest clonotypes hold 9.5% to 11% of the sample. Sequenced sample: blood. The source of these receptors is a woman in her sixties with Graves' hyperthyroidism.

At least ten counts were recorded for this clonotype. V and J are TRBV28 and TRBJ2-7, with D possibly being TRBD2 (5 bases). V lost 2 bases and J lost 3, with 11 bases in between. Germline V gene sequence: CDR1 MDHEN, CDR2 SYDVKM. The CDR3 covers 14 residues. The CDR3: CASSLMRGYYEQYF. The CDR3 DNA sequence: TGTGCCAGCAGTTTAATGAGAGGGTACTACGAGCAGTACTTC.

This clonotype was observed at least ten times. The V gene is TRBV6-2 or TRBV6-3, the J gene TRBJ2-5; TRBD2 might be the D (6 bases). CDR3 length: 17 residues. The germline V and J ends were trimmed by 6 bases and 7 bases, with 27 bases remaining between them. CDR1 MNHEY and CDR2 SVGEGT come from the germline V gene. The CDR3 nucleotides read TGTGCCAGCAGCCTACAGCACCGTGGAGGAGGGCAGGGGACCCAGTACTTC. Protein: CASSLQHRGGGQGTQYF.

This clonotype appeared a few times. The rearrangement joins TRBV12-3 or TRBV12-4 to TRBJ2-3; D might be TRBD1 (6 bases). The CDR3 runs 13 residues. V was trimmed by 5 bases and J by 5 bases, leaving 11 bases between them. The CDR3 DNA sequence: TGTGCCAGCAGTGCACCGACAGGAGATACGCAGTATTTT. It yields the protein CASSAPTGDTQYF.

There are many counts of this clonotype. The chain combines TRBV7-6 with TRBJ2-1; TRBD2 matches at 11 bases. The V gene end was trimmed by 5 bases and the J gene end by 9 bases; junction bases not matched to a gene: 12. Germline CDR1 SGHVS, CDR2 FNYEAQ. This CDR3 has 16 amino acids. The chain's CDR3 is CASSHLGLAAFGEQFF. Here the CDR3 DNA reads TGTGCCAGCAGCCACTTGGGACTAGCGGCCTTTGGTGAGCAGTTCTTC.

The CDR3 here is CATSGGRGNYGYTF. The CDR3 bases are TGTGCCACCAGCGGGGGTCGCGGCAACTATGGCTACACCTTC. The chain is built from TRBV24-1 and TRBJ1-2, with D possibly TRBD1 on 5 matching bases. Per the germline V gene, CDR1 is KGHDR and CDR2 is SFDVKD. The CDR3 length is 14 residues. Trimming pared 7 bases from V and 2 bases from J, leaving 13 bases between.

This clonotype came up many times. The genes are TRBV11-2 and TRBJ2-7; 10 nucleotides align to TRBD2. The V gene's germline CDR1 is SGHAT and CDR2 FQNNGV. J was trimmed by 2 bases and V by 5 bases; bases with no gene match: 9. This CDR3 has 16 residues. In nucleotides, the CDR3 is TGTGCCAGCAGCCAAGATCCCCTAGCGGGAGCCTACGAGCAGTACTTC. Translation gives CASSQDPLAGAYEQYF.

This clonotype has at least ten counts. Sequence at one end of the junction differs from germline and may be a read error. V gene TRBV11-3 combines with J gene TRBJ2-1, with D possibly TRBD2 on 5 matching bases. This CDR3 has 14 amino acids. In germline, CDR1 is SGHNT, CDR2 YENEEA. The CDR3 protein is CASSLGGPRNGQFF. In nucleotides, the CDR3 is TGTGCCAGCAGCTTAGGAGGGCCGAGGAATGGGCAGTTCTTC.

The rearrangement joins TRBV9 to TRBJ1-1; a weak D match, TRBD1 (5 bases). CDR1 is SGDLS and CDR2 is YYNGEE in the germline V gene. CDR3 length equals 14 residues. V lost 5 bases to trimming and J lost 2 bases, with 13 bases between them. CDR3 nucleotide sequence: TGTGCCAGCAGTGCCCGTCAGGGAAACACTGAAGCTTTCTTT. Residues: CASSARQGNTEAFF.

This chain links TRBV28 with TRBJ2-7; D remains ambiguous. V lost 7 bases and J lost 3, with 10 bases in between. This CDR3 contains 12 residues. Germline CDR1 reads MDHEN; CDR2 reads SYDVKM. In nucleotides, the CDR3 is TGTGCCAGCACCTCCATGGGCTACGAGCAGTACTTC. It is translated as CASTSMGYEQYF.

The CDR3 DNA sequence: TGTGCCATCAGTGAGTCGGGACTAGCGGGACCTTTGAGTGAGCAGTTCTTC. This encodes CAISESGLAGPLSEQFF. The chain recombines TRBV10-3 with TRBJ2-1; the match to TRBD2 covers 13 bases. Germline V gene lookup returns CDR1 ENHRY and CDR2 SYGVKD. V lost 0 bases, J lost 9 bases, and 8 bases stayed unmatched. CDR3 length: 17 amino acids.